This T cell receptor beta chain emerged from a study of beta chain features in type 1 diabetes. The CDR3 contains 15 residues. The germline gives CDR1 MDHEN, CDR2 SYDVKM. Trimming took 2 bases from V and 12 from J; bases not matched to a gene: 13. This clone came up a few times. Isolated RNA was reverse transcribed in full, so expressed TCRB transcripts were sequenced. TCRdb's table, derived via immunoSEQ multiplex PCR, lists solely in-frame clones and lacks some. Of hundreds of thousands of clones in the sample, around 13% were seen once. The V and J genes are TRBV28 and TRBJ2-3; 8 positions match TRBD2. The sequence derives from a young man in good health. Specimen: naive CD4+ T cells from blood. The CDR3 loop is CASSLGGGPFINQYF. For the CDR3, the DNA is TGTGCCAGCAGTTTAGGCGGGGGGCCTTTCATCAATCAGTATTTT.